This T cell receptor beta chain was obtained from a study of blood T cell repertoires in COVID-19. Study as a whole: The origin of the acute and convalescent COVID-19 samples was the United States, Italy and Spain. Sample material is recorded as cDNA or gDNA derived from T cells, B-cell-depleted T cells, or PBMCs.

Participants came from some 23 US areas, aged about 18 to 89 years. In the original analysis: The authors estimated nucleated cell counts from reference gene primer amplification. TCRdb's table, derived via immunoSEQ multiplex PCR, lists solely in-frame clones and lacks some. Clone size and the V and J calls come from that table; the DNA yielded D and trimming. Seen here are a few hundred thousand clones, around 87% observed once, and the top ten hold around 4.4%. The sequence was collected from a woman between 18 and 30 years old with acute COVID-19. The specimen was PBMCs or T cells enriched from blood (not recorded which).

In DNA form, the CDR3 reads TGTGCCAGCAGCCCGCCCGGGGTCCCCTACAATGAGCAGTTCTTC. Its translation: CASSPPGVPYNEQFF. The rearrangement joins TRBV11-2 to TRBJ2-1; D is perhaps TRBD2 (5 bases). The V gene lost 5 bases and the J gene lost 2 bases, with 13 bases spanning the gap. CDR1 SGHAT and CDR2 FQNNGV come from the germline V gene. CDR3 length equals 15 residues.